Listed below are T cell receptor beta chains from one sample, sequenced in a study of blood T cell repertoires in COVID-19. TCRdb's copy holds only in-frame clones and misses some; the assay was immunoSEQ multiplex PCR. This table has over 200,000 clones, around 80% appearing once. The sequenced sample was peripheral blood. All receptors come from an older man with acute or convalescent COVID-19. The CDR3 runs from the conserved cysteine through the conserved F or W. The D gene is left open where the match is weak. Clone size is not always given. Where it is, it says once, few, many or a class for expanded clones.

>TRBJ1-5|NA|TRBV7-2|NA
TGTGCCAGCAGCTTAGTTGGAGCGCGGGCCAATCAGCCCCAGCATTTT
CASSLVGARANQPQHF
>TRBJ2-7|TRBD1|TRBV6-5|NA
TGTGCCACCTTGGACAGGGCCCACGAGCAGTACTTC
CATLDRAHEQYF
>TRBJ2-3|TRBD2|TRBV11-2|NA
TGTGCCAGCAGTTACTACGGGGGGGCCCGCACAGATACGCAGTATTTT
CASSYYGGARTDTQYF
>TRBJ2-5|TRBD2|TRBV11-2|few
TGTGCCAGCAGCGCGACCACGGGGAGGGCGGAGACCCAGTACTTC
CASSATTGRAETQYF
>TRBJ2-2|TRBD2|TRBV9|NA
TGTGCCAGCAGCGTAAGCGGGAGGCCGAACACCGGGGAGCTGTTTTTT
CASSVSGRPNTGELFF
>TRBJ1-5|NA|TRBV10-2|NA
TGCGCCAGCAGTGAGTCGAGGAGCCATCAGCCCCAGCATTTT
CASSESRSHQPQHF
>TRBJ2-7|NA|TRBV28|NA
TGTGCCAGCAGTTTTGAGTCAGGGACCTACGAGCAGTACTTC
CASSFESGTYEQYF
>TRBJ2-6|NA|TRBV7-2|NA
TGTGCCAGCAGCTTTCCCCCACAGAGGGCTGGGGCCAACGTCCTGACTTTC
CASSFPPQRAGANVLTF
>TRBJ2-6|NA|TRBV12-3/TRBV12-4|NA
TGTGCCAGCAGTCGTACTGGGGCCAACGTCCTGACTTTC
CASSRTGANVLTF
>TRBJ2-1|TRBD1|TRBV4-2|few
TGTGCCAGCAGCCATGGACAGGGGGCCGAGCAGTTCTTC
CASSHGQGAEQFF
>TRBJ1-1|NA|TRBV28|NA
TGTGCCAGCAATGCGGGATATGGGTTAACTGAAGCTTTCTTT
CASNAGYGLTEAFF
>TRBJ2-7|NA|TRBV24-1|NA
TGTGCCACCAGTGATTCTTACTCCTACGAGCAGTACTTC
CATSDSYSYEQYF
>TRBJ2-1|NA|TRBV5-1|NA
TGCGCCAGCAGCTTGGCAAACAGTTATCTTCCATACAATGAGCAGTTCTTC
CASSLANSYLPYNEQFF
>TRBJ2-1|TRBD1|TRBV6-5|NA
TGTGCCAGCAAGACAGGGAACAATGAGCAGTTCTTC
CASKTGNNEQFF
>TRBJ2-5|TRBD1|TRBV3-1/TRBV3-2|NA
TGTGCCAGCAGCCGGGACAGACAAGAGACCCAGTACTTC
CASSRDRQETQYF
>TRBJ2-3|TRBD2|TRBV19|NA
TGTGCCAGTTCCCCGGGACTAGCGGGGCTTTCAGATACGCAGTATTTT
CASSPGLAGLSDTQYF
>TRBJ2-3|NA|TRBV9|NA
TGTGCCAGCAGCGTAGCTCCGGGGTCCACAGATACGCAGTATTTT
CASSVAPGSTDTQYF
>TRBJ1-4|NA|TRBV28|NA
TGTGCCAGCAGTTTAAGGAGGGGTAGGGAAAAACTGTTTTTT
CASSLRRGREKLFF
>TRBJ2-7|NA|TRBV5-1|NA
TGCGCCAGCAGCTCACAAAACTACGAGCAGTACTTC
CASSSQNYEQYF
>TRBJ1-2|TRBD1|TRBV27|NA
TGTGCCAGCAGGCCCCCGGGGCAGGGGGCTCTCGGCTACACCTTC
CASRPPGQGALGYTF
>TRBJ2-7|NA|TRBV5-1|NA
TGCGCCAGCAGCTCCGGGACTCCTTCAGAGCAGTACTTC
CASSSGTPSEQYF
>TRBJ2-1|NA|TRBV6-5|NA
TGTGCCAGCAGTTACGCTTCTTGGGGCCCAGGAAATGAGCAGTTCTTC
CASSYASWGPGNEQFF
>TRBJ1-3|NA|TRBV5-4|once
TGTGCCAGCAGCTTGACGGGTTCTGGAAACACCATATATTTT
CASSLTGSGNTIYF
>TRBJ1-5|TRBD1|TRBV28|NA
TGTGCCAGCAGTTTAGGGGACAGTAATCAGCCCCAGCATTTT
CASSLGDSNQPQHF
>TRBJ2-1|TRBD1|TRBV19|few
TGTGCCAGTACCGGGACAGGGGGCTTCTACAATGAGCAGTTCTTC
CASTGTGGFYNEQFF
>TRBJ2-2|NA|TRBV6-5|NA
TGTGCCAGCAGCCTAGGGGCCGGGGAGCTGTTTTTT
CASSLGAGELFF
>TRBJ2-1|TRBD2|TRBV5-1|NA
TGCGCCAGCAGCCGCGGGGGATCCTACAATGAGCAGTTCTTC
CASSRGGSYNEQFF
>TRBJ2-1|TRBD2|TRBV7-2|NA
TGTGCCAGCAGCTCCTCTGTTAGCGGGGGTCCCCCCTACAATGAGCAGTTCTTC
CASSSSVSGGPPYNEQFF
>TRBJ2-3|TRBD2|TRBV28|NA
TGTGCCAGCTTCCCTCCCACTAGCGGGAGAGCAGATACGCAGTATTTT
CASFPPTSGRADTQYF
>TRBJ2-3|TRBD2|TRBV29-1|NA
TGCAGCGTTGAGGTGACTAGCGGGGGCCCAGGAGTCCCAGATACGCAGTATTTT
CSVEVTSGGPGVPDTQYF
>TRBJ1-1|NA|TRBV5-1|NA
TGCGCCAGCAGCTTGGATCGGGGTCGGACTGAAGCTTTCTTT
CASSLDRGRTEAFF
>TRBJ2-3|TRBD2|TRBV5-1|NA
TGCGCCAGCAGCCTATCAGCCGGACTAGCGGGAGATACGCAGTATTTT
CASSLSAGLAGDTQYF
>TRBJ1-3|NA|TRBV12-3/TRBV12-4|few
TGTGCCAGCAAGCTGAGCTCTGGAAACACCATATATTTT
CASKLSSGNTIYF
>TRBJ2-3|NA|TRBV7-3|NA
TGTGCCAGCAGCAAGGGACTTCGGACAGATACGCAGTATTTT
CASSKGLRTDTQYF
>TRBJ2-2|NA|TRBV12-2|NA
TGTGCCCGAGGGGACTACTACACCGGGGAGCTGTTTTTT
CARGDYYTGELFF
>TRBJ2-3|NA|TRBV24-1|NA
TGTGCCACCAGCCCAGGGATAGATACGCAGTATTTT
CATSPGIDTQYF
>TRBJ2-7|TRBD1|TRBV28|NA
TGTGCCACCCTAGGACAGGGCCCCTACGAGCAGTACTTC
CATLGQGPYEQYF
>TRBJ2-2|NA|TRBV2|NA
TGTGCCAGCACAGGGGAGAACACCGGGGAGCTGTTTTTT
CASTGENTGELFF
>TRBJ2-3|NA|TRBV30|NA
TGTGCCTGGAGTGAGGGGGTCAGCACAGATACGCAGTATTTT
CAWSEGVSTDTQYF
>TRBJ2-1|NA|TRBV5-6|NA
TGTGCCAGCAGCCCTTGGATCAGGGCATGGAATGAGCAGTTCTTC
CASSPWIRAWNEQFF
>TRBJ2-7|TRBD1|TRBV5-1|NA
TGCGCCAGCAGCTGGGGGGACAGGGGTGGGTTCGAGCAGTACTTC
CASSWGDRGGFEQYF
>TRBJ2-7|NA|TRBV15|NA
TGTGCCACCAGCAAAGATGGCGGGGGCTCCTTGGAGCAGTACTTC
CATSKDGGGSLEQYF
>TRBJ2-7|NA|TRBV9|NA
TGTGCCAGCAGCGTAGGAAGCCCACTCCACTCCTACGAGCAGTACTTC
CASSVGSPLHSYEQYF
>TRBJ2-7|NA|TRBV5-1|NA
TGCGCCAGCAGCTTTCAGGGAAACGAGCAGTACTTC
CASSFQGNEQYF